These 15 T cell receptor beta chains were sequenced from one sample in a study of T-cell memory formation after mild COVID-19. TCRdb redid the calling of the 5' RACE reads with MiXCR, one entry per CDR3 protein. There are 160,000 or so distinct CDR3 sequences in the sample; roughly 28% occur only once, and about 12% lies in the top ten. Sequenced: PBMCs or a T cell subset sorted from them (not recorded which). Receptor source: an adult woman who had mild COVID-19 (a few samples of this study predate the infection). Cell type and time point are not known.

The rearrangement uses TRBV7-9 and TRBJ1-2; D is perhaps TRBD1 (5 bases). Trimming stripped 8 bases from V and 8 bases from J, with 18 bases between. The CDR3 sequence is 13 residues long. CDR1 SEHNR and CDR2 FQNEAQ come from the germline V gene (reference sequence). The chain's CDR3 is CASGFGGIWGYTF. The CDR3 region has the DNA TGTGCCAGCGGGTTCGGGGGTATATGGGGCTACACCTTC.

This clonotype turned up a few times. The genes are TRBV20-1 and TRBJ1-6; 10 nucleotides match TRBD1. CDR1 is DFQATT, CDR2 SNEGSKA, per germline (reference sequence). CDR3 length: 16 amino acids. After removal of 3 bases from V and 8 bases from J, the junction contained 10 bases not matched to a gene. The CDR3 reads CSASRDRGLSYSPLHF. The DNA of the CDR3 is TGCAGTGCTAGTCGCGACAGGGGGCTGAGTTATTCACCCCTCCACTTT.

This clonotype showed up just a few times. This chain connects TRBV12-3 or TRBV12-4 to TRBJ2-1; D uncertain. The V end lost 5 bases, the J end lost 7 bases, and 9 bases lay between the germline ends. The CDR3 is 12 amino acids. The chain's CDR3 is CASSPLLNEQFF. The CDR3 DNA is TGTGCCAGCAGTCCGCTCCTAAATGAGCAGTTCTTC.

The chain links TRBV5-1 to TRBJ1-1; 10 bases agree with TRBD1. Trimming cost V 4 bases and J 4 bases; bases outside gene matches: 7. There are 15 residues in the CDR3. Germline V gene sequence: CDR1 SGHRS, CDR2 YFSETQ. Here the CDR3 reads CASSPGTGVFTEAFF. CDR3 DNA sequence: TGCGCCAGCAGCCCAGGGACAGGGGTCTTCACTGAAGCTTTCTTT.

This rearrangement joins TRBV2 to TRBJ2-5; 7 positions agree with TRBD1. The V gene's germline CDR1 is SNHLY and CDR2 FYNNEI. The CDR3 totals 14 residues. V gave up 7 bases and J gave up 5 bases; unmatched junction bases: 10. CDR3 amino acids: CASTAPTGWETQYF. For the CDR3, the DNA is TGTGCCAGCACCGCCCCGACAGGGTGGGAGACCCAGTACTTC.

This clonotype showed up just a few times. The CDR3 sequence: CASSEGANPETQYF. CDR3 sequence (DNA): TGTGCCAGCAGTGAAGGGGCAAATCCGGAGACCCAGTACTTC. This chain uses TRBV2 with TRBJ2-5; D remains unclear. Germline CDR1 reads SNHLY; CDR2 reads FYNNEI. The CDR3 is made up of 14 amino acids. V was shortened by 1 base and J by 5 bases, with 11 bases between the two germline ends.

This clonotype was seen more than once but under ten times. V gene TRBV7-9 combines with J gene TRBJ1-5; D is unclear. The ends were cut back, 5 bases at V and 0 bases at J, with 17 bases in the middle. This CDR3 is built from 17 residues. Germline CDR1 SEHNR, CDR2 FQNEAQ (reference sequence). CDR3 DNA sequence: TGTGCCAGCAGCACAAGTGGTCGGAAGAATAGCAATCAGCCCCAGCATTTT. The encoded protein is CASSTSGRKNSNQPQHF.

The table lists this clonotype with many counts. CDR3 DNA: TGTGCCAGCAGCTTAAGGCGGGGCGCGAACACCGGGGAGCTGTTTTTT. As protein: CASSLRRGANTGELFF. The rearrangement uses TRBV7-2 and TRBJ2-2; perhaps TRBD2 as D (6 bases). Germline V gene sequence: CDR1 SGHTA, CDR2 FQGNSA. V was trimmed by 2 bases and J by 0 bases, leaving 10 bases between them. CDR3 length equals 16 residues.

The chain employs TRBV7-2 and TRBJ2-3, with TRBD1 matching over 7 bases. J gave up 5 bases and V 4 bases, and 6 bases lay outside the gene matches. CDR1 is SGHTA and CDR2 is FQGNSA in the germline V gene. CDR3 length: 14 amino acids. CDR3 amino acids: CASSSTDRVDTQYF. The CDR3 DNA follows: TGTGCCAGCAGCTCCACAGACAGGGTAGATACGCAGTATTTT.

The rearrangement links TRBV5-4 to TRBJ2-2, with 10 nucleotides matching TRBD2. Unmatched junction bases numbered 3, after V lost 0 bases and J lost 1 base. Germline CDR1 reads SGHNT; CDR2 reads YYREEE (reference sequence). CDR3 size: 17 residues. In DNA form, the CDR3 reads TGTGCCAGCAGCTTGGGGGCTAGCGGGGGGAACACCGGGGAGCTGTTTTTT. This sequence encodes CASSLGASGGNTGELFF. The full variable domain, in which reference TRBV5-4 and TRBJ2-2 provide the parts outside the CDR3, is ETGVTQSPTHLIKTRGQQVTLRCSSQSGHNTVSWYQQALGQGPQFIFQYYREEENGRGNFPPRFSGLQFPNYSSELNVNALELDDSALYLCASSLGASGGNTGELFFGEGSRLTVL.

This clonotype turned up a few times. The chain has TRBV14 and TRBJ1-1, with no clear D. Germline CDR1 reads SGHDN; CDR2 reads FVKESK. Between the trimmed V and J ends, which lost 3 bases and 5 bases, there was a span of 10 bases. This CDR3 is 13 amino acids long. The CDR3 protein is CASSQGVTTEAFF. The CDR3 nucleotides are TGTGCCAGCAGCCAGGGAGTGACAACTGAAGCTTTCTTT. The complete variable domain, with remaining parts taken from reference TRBV14 and TRBJ1-1, reads EAGVTQFPSHSVIEKGQTVTLRCDPISGHDNLYWYRRVMGKEIKFLLHFVKESKQDESGMPNNRFLAERTGGTYSTLKVQPAELEDSGVYFCASSQGVTTEAFFGQGTRLTVV.

The V call is TRBV18, the J call TRBJ2-1, with 9 nucleotides matching TRBD2. CDR3 length: 16 amino acids. Germline CDR1 and CDR2: KGHSH and LQKENI. J gave up 4 bases and V 0 bases, and 4 bases lay outside the gene matches. The CDR3, as DNA: TGTGCCAGCTCACCACCCCCAGCGGGAGGTTACAATGAGCAGTTCTTC. Translation gives CASSPPPAGGYNEQFF.

There are a few counts of this clonotype. The J gene is TRBJ1-2, the V gene TRBV5-1; no firm D call. This CDR3 has 12 amino acids. V lost 4 bases and J lost 6, with 10 bases in between. CDR1 is SGHRS, CDR2 YFSETQ, per germline. The CDR3 sequence: CASSPHSDGYTF. CDR3 nucleotides: TGCGCCAGCAGCCCCCATTCGGATGGCTACACCTTC.

In this sample, this clonotype turned up a few times. The chain has TRBV7-9 and TRBJ2-3, with 13 nucleotides matching TRBD2. Germline V lookup: CDR1 SEHNR, CDR2 FQNEAQ (reference sequence). The CDR3 totals 17 residues. J gave up 5 bases and V 5 bases, and 10 bases lay outside the gene matches. The chain's CDR3 is CASSQLPGLAGKDTQYF. CDR3 coding DNA: TGTGCCAGCAGCCAGCTGCCGGGACTAGCGGGAAAAGATACGCAGTATTTT.

This clonotype was detected only a few times. The chain employs TRBV9 and TRBJ2-1; D uncertain. The CDR3 totals 13 residues. Trimming cost V 4 bases and J 5 bases, with 10 bases left between them. From germline, CDR1 is SGDLS and CDR2 YYNGEE. CDR3 in DNA: TGTGCCAGCAGCCCAAGTACAGACAATGAGCAGTTCTTC. Amino acid sequence: CASSPSTDNEQFF.